This T cell receptor (beta chain) derives from a study of cytomegalovirus exposure and HLA in healthy donors. As for the study in general: From HLA-typed donors, an early data release held some 80 million unique TCRs. Findings of the study overall: Because they were indistinguishable, some V segments, including TRBV6-2 and TRBV6-3, were excluded.

V lost 2 bases and J lost 4; bases outside the gene matches: 8. Germline loops: CDR1 MDHEN, CDR2 SYDVKM. This CDR3 has 17 amino acids. In the PCR, 60 Vbeta and 13 Jbeta primers were used. The repertoire was sequenced with immunoSEQ multiplex PCR; TCRdb's copy has only in-frame clones and lacks some. The sample lists 150,000 to 200,000 clones; roughly 83% were seen once. This clone was counted a single time. The antigen is unknown. Sample: PBMCs. The chain couples TRBV28 to TRBJ2-2; 9 bases line up with TRBD1. The TCR originated in a boy aged 5-17 years in good health and CMV-seronegative. In DNA form, the CDR3 reads TGTGCCAGCAGTTTACGGCTGGGACAGGGACCCACCGGGGAGCTGTTTTTT. Protein: CASSLRLGQGPTGELFF.